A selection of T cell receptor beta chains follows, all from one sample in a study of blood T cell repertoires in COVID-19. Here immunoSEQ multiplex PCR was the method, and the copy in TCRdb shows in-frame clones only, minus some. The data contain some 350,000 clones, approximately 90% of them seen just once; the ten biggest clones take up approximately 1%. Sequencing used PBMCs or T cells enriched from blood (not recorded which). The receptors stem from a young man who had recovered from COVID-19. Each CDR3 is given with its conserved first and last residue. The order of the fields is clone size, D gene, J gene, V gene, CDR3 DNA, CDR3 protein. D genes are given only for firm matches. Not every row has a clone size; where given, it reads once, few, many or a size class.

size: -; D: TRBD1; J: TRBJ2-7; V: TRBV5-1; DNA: TGCGCCAGCAGCTGGGGCCCAAGTGTGGTCGTCACCGGGACAGGGGCTGGGGAGCAGTACTTC; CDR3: CASSWGPSVVVTGTGAGEQYF
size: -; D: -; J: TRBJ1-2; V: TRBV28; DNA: TGTGCCAGCAGCCGGGGGGTAAGGGCCGGCTACACCTTC; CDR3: CASSRGVRAGYTF
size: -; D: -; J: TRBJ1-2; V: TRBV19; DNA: TGTGCCAGTACAAAGAACCGGGCCACAGGGCTACCCTCATTGGGGGCTAACTATGGCTACACCTTC; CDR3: CASTKNRATGLPSLGANYGYTF
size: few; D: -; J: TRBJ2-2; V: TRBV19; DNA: TGTGCCAGTGCCAGCGCGAACACCGGGGAGCTGTTTTTT; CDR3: CASASANTGELFF
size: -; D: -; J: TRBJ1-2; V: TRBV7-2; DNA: TGTGCCAGCACCCTCGGAAGGGGAGGGCCCCCAATAAACACCTTC; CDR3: CASTLGRGGPPINTF
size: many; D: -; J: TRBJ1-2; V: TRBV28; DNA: TGTGCCAGCAGTCGGCCCGGGAAAGGTGGCTACACCTTC; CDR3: CASSRPGKGGYTF
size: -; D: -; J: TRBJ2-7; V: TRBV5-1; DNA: TGCGCCAGCAGCGCCAATGAGGAATTGGCAGGGGCTGGCGAGCAGTACTTC; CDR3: CASSANEELAGAGEQYF
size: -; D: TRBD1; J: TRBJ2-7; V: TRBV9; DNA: TGTGCCAGCAGCCCGAGGGACAGGGTGTCCGAGCAGTACTTC; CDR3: CASSPRDRVSEQYF
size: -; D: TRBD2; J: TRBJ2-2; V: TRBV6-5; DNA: TGTGCCAGCAGTTACTCTACTAGCGGGGACGGGGAGCTGTTTTTT; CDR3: CASSYSTSGDGELFF
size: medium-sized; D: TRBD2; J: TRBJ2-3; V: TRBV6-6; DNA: TGTGCCAGCAGTCAGGGACTAGCGGGAGGTCCCTCTAGCACAGATACGCAGTATTTT; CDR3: CASSQGLAGGPSSTDTQYF
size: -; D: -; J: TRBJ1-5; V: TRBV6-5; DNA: TGTGCCAGCAGCTTGGGGGGATATAGCAATCAGCCCCAGCATTTT; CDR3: CASSLGGYSNQPQHF
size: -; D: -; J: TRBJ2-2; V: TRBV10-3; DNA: TGTGCCATCAGGAGAGACAGATTGAACACCGGGGAGCTGTTTTTT; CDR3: CAIRRDRLNTGELFF
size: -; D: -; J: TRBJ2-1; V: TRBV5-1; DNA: TGCGCCAGCGCCGCGGGACAGCCCTACAATGAGCAGTTCTTC; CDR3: CASAAGQPYNEQFF
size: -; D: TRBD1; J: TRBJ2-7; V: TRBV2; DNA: TGTGCCAGCAGGCGACAGGGGGCCTACGAGCAGTACTTC; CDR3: CASRRQGAYEQYF
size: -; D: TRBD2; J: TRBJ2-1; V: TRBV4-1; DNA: TGCGCCAGCAGCCAGGGGGGGAGCAATGAGCAGTTCTTC; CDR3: CASSQGGSNEQFF
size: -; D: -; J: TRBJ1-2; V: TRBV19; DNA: TGTGCCAGTAGTACATCTCCAGGGGAGAGAAACTATGGCTACACCTTC; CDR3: CASSTSPGERNYGYTF
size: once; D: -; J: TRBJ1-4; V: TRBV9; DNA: TGTGCCAGCAGCGTAGGGTCCCAGGGCAATGAAAAACTGTTTTTT; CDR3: CASSVGSQGNEKLFF
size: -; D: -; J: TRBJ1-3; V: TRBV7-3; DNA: TGTGCCAGCAGCGTAGGGGTCGGAAACACCATATATTTT; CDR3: CASSVGVGNTIYF
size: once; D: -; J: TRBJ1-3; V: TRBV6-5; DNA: TGTGCCAGCAACAGAATTGGAAACACCATATATTTT; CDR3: CASNRIGNTIYF
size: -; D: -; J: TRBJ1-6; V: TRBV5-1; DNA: TGCGCCAGCAGCTTGGGGGGGGTTAATTCACCCCTCCACTTT; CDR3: CASSLGGVNSPLHF
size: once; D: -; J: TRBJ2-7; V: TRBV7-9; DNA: TGTGCCAGCAGCTTAGACGCCGGGAGGCAGTACTTC; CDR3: CASSLDAGRQYF
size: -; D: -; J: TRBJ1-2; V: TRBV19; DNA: TGTGCCAGTAGTACCAGGGGAAGGGGCGGCTACACCTTC; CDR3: CASSTRGRGGYTF
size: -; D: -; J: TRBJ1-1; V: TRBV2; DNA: TGTGCCAGCACCGAAGACAGGAACACTGAAGCTTTCTTT; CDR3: CASTEDRNTEAFF
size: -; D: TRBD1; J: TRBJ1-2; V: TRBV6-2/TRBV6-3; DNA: TGTGCCAGCAGCCCGGGACAGAGTCCCTATGGCTACACCTTC; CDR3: CASSPGQSPYGYTF
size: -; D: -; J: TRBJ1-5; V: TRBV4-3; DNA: TGCGCCAGCAGCCAAGATCCGACAGGAGTAGGTTTACCCCAGCATTTT; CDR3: CASSQDPTGVGLPQHF
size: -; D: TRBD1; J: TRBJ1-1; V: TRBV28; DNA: TGTGCCAGCAGTTTAGGGGACAGGATGAACACTGAAGCTTTCTTT; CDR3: CASSLGDRMNTEAFF
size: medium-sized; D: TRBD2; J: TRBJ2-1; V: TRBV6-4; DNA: TGTGCCAGCAGTGACTCTAGCGGGAGTTACAATGAGCAGTTCTTC; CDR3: CASSDSSGSYNEQFF
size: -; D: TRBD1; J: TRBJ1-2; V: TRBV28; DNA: TGTGCCAGCAGCTTTGACAGGGGGCAAGGCTACACCTTC; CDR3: CASSFDRGQGYTF
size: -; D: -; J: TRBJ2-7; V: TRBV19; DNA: TGTGCCAGTAGCCCCTTACAGTCGTCGAAACCCTACGAGCAGTACTTC; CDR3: CASSPLQSSKPYEQYF
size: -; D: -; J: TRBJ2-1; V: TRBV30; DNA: TGTGCCTGGAGTGTTCCGGGGGGCTTGAGCTCCTACAATGAGCAGTTCTTC; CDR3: CAWSVPGGLSSYNEQFF
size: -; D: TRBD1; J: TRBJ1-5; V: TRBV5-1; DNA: TGCGCCAGCAGCTTGGGGACAGGGAGGGAGGCCCAGCATTTT; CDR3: CASSLGTGREAQHF
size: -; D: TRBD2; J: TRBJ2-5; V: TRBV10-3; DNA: TGTGCCATCAGGGGGCTAGCGGGGGAGACCCAGTACTTC; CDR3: CAIRGLAGETQYF
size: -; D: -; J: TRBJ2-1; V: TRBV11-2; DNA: TGTGCCAGCAGCTTGGGACTTTTGTTCTTC; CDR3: CASSLGLLFF